This T cell receptor (beta chain) originates from a study of blood T cell repertoires in COVID-19. Across the study: T cells, B-cell-depleted T cells, or PBMCs supplied cDNA or gDNA.

Either two negative PCRs, clearance, or symptom resolution qualified Cohort 3 donors as recovered. Per the original data handling: Estimates of nucleated cell counts were drawn from the amplification of reference gene primers. Data came from immunoSEQ multiplex PCR; TCRdb stores just in-frame clones and leaves some out. V and J calls and clone size come straight from that table; D and trimming were deduced from the DNA. The sample includes hundreds of thousands of clones, roughly 89% seen only once; the top ten take roughly a tenth. The CDR3 runs to 14 residues. Germline loops: CDR1 MGHDK, CDR2 SYGVNS. V shed 8 bases, J shed 7 bases, and the junction held 6 bases outside the gene matches.

The source is a woman under 40 who had recovered from COVID-19. The chain recombines TRBV25-1 with TRBJ2-3; 13 nucleotides align to TRBD2. Source material: PBMCs or T cells enriched from blood (not recorded which). The CDR3 DNA sequence: TGTGCCAGCGCTCGGACTAGCGGGAGTCATACGCAGTATTTT. It codes for CASARTSGSHTQYF.